This TCR beta chain was captured in a study of blood T cell repertoires in COVID-19. As for the study in general: There were acute and convalescent COVID-19 samples, and they came from the United States, Italy and Spain. Sources were T cells, B-cell-depleted T cells, or PBMCs; the material itself was cDNA or gDNA.

How the authors handled the data: Counts of nucleated cells, estimated from reference gene primer amplification, were obtained. Clones were sequenced by immunoSEQ multiplex PCR, and TCRdb holds only the in-frame ones, with some missing. The V and J calls and clone size come from that table; D and trimming were worked out from the DNA. The sample holds around 210,000 clones, almost 90% seen once. The germline V gene has CDR1 SEHNR and CDR2 FQNEAQ (reference sequence). V trimming: 5 bases; J trimming: 5 bases; junction bases outside the gene matches: 15. This CDR3 has 16 amino acids. This TCR was recovered from a man between 18 and 35 years old with active or convalescent COVID-19. The gene calls are TRBV7-9 and TRBJ2-7, with 7 bases lining up with TRBD1. Input material: peripheral blood. The CDR3 region is CASSPNRGQPSDEQYF. The CDR3, as DNA: TGTGCCAGCAGCCCCAACAGGGGACAACCTTCGGACGAGCAGTACTTC.